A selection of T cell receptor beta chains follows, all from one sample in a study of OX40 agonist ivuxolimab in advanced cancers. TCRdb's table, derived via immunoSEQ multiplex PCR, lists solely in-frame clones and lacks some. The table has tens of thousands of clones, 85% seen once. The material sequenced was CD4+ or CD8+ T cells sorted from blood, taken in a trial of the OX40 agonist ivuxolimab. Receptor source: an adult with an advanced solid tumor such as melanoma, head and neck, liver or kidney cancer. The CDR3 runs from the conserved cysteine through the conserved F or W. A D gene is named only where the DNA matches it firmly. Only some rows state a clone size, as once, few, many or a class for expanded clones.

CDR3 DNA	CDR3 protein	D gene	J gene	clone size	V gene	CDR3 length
TGTGCCAGCAGTGAGGGACAGCCTGGAAACACCATATATTTT	CASSEGQPGNTIYF	TRBD1	TRBJ1-3	.	TRBV7-3	14
TGTGCCTGGAGTGTCGGGGGGCTCTACGAGCAGTACTTC	CAWSVGGLYEQYF	.	TRBJ2-7	.	TRBV30	13
TGCGCCAGCAGCGGGGGAGTGGGGTCGAACACCGGGGAGCTGTTTTTT	CASSGGVGSNTGELFF	.	TRBJ2-2	.	TRBV5-1	16
TGTGCCAGCAGGGGGCCGGACACTGAAGCTTTCTTT	CASRGPDTEAFF	.	TRBJ1-1	few	TRBV6-4	12
TGTGCCAGCAGTAACCAAGACAGGGAGGGTGAAGCTTTCTTT	CASSNQDREGEAFF	TRBD1	TRBJ1-1	.	TRBV27	14
TGTGCCAGCTCTCCGGGAGGACCGTACGCTGGAAACACCATATATTTT	CASSPGGPYAGNTIYF	.	TRBJ1-3	.	TRBV18	16
TGTGCCAGCAGCCTAGGAGGACCCAGGCGGGATACGCAGTATTTT	CASSLGGPRRDTQYF	.	TRBJ2-3	.	TRBV7-2	15
TGCAGCGTTGGCAAGGCTAATGAAAAACTGTTTTTT	CSVGKANEKLFF	.	TRBJ1-4	.	TRBV29-1	12
TGTGCCAGCAGGACTAGCGGGAGTAACCACGAGCAGTACTTC	CASRTSGSNHEQYF	TRBD2	TRBJ2-7	.	TRBV6-1	14
TGTGCCAGCAGCCCCTCGGGTAGGGGCACAGATACGCAGTATTTT	CASSPSGRGTDTQYF	.	TRBJ2-3	.	TRBV6-6	15
TGTGCCAGCAGTATAGAAAGGACTGAAGCTTTCTTT	CASSIERTEAFF	.	TRBJ1-1	.	TRBV28	12
TGTGCCAGCAGATTACTAGGGGGGACTGAAGCTTTCTTT	CASRLLGGTEAFF	.	TRBJ1-1	.	TRBV6-5	13
TGTGCCAGCAGTTTATACAGGGGGAATCAGCCCCAGCATTTT	CASSLYRGNQPQHF	TRBD1	TRBJ1-5	.	TRBV28	14
TGCAGCGTCTCCCCGCCCCTGGGCGGAAAAGAGACCCAGTACTTC	CSVSPPLGGKETQYF	.	TRBJ2-5	.	TRBV29-1	15
TGCGCCAGCAGATTCTACGGACAGGGGAATTATTCACCCCTCCACTTT	CASRFYGQGNYSPLHF	TRBD1	TRBJ1-6	few	TRBV5-1	16
TGTGCCAGCAGCTTATTGTCAAGCTCCGAGCAGTACTTC	CASSLLSSSEQYF	.	TRBJ2-7	.	TRBV7-3	13
TGTGCCAGCAGTGAAAGAGGGGGGGGGACGTCTGGAAACACCATATATTTT	CASSERGGGTSGNTIYF	.	TRBJ1-3	.	TRBV6-1	17
TGTGCCAGCAGTGCAGCGGGACTAGCGGGAGCTTACAATGAGCAGTTCTTC	CASSAAGLAGAYNEQFF	TRBD2	TRBJ2-1	.	TRBV6-1	17
TGTGCCAGCTCACCGGATCAGGGAGCGCAGTACTTC	CASSPDQGAQYF	.	TRBJ2-7	.	TRBV18	12
TGTGCCACCAAGGGACAGCGACGTTTGAGGCAGTATTTT	CATKGQRRLRQYF	TRBD1	TRBJ2-3	once	TRBV15	13
TGTGCCAGCAGTTTCGGAGGGAGTGGGTACAATGAGCAGTTCTTC	CASSFGGSGYNEQFF	.	TRBJ2-1	.	TRBV28	15
TGTGCCAGCAGTCTCTACAGGGGATTCGAGGTCACTGAAGCTTTCTTT	CASSLYRGFEVTEAFF	TRBD1	TRBJ1-1	once	TRBV28	16
TGTGCCAGCAGCTTGTTAGGGGGGAAGGGCTACGAGCAGTACTTC	CASSLLGGKGYEQYF	.	TRBJ2-7	.	TRBV5-4	15
TGTGCCAGCAGTTTCCTGACTTTAGCGGGCCGCACAGATACGCAGTATTTT	CASSFLTLAGRTDTQYF	TRBD2	TRBJ2-3	.	TRBV27	17
TGTGCCAGCAGACCGACAGGGGGCACAGATACGCAGTATTTT	CASRPTGGTDTQYF	TRBD1	TRBJ2-3	.	TRBV4-2	14